One and the same sample provided the 11 T cell receptor beta chains below, sequenced in a study of OX40 agonist ivuxolimab in advanced cancers. The assay was immunoSEQ multiplex PCR, and TCRdb's table has in-frame clones only and misses some. The sample records tens of thousands of clones, approximately 90% being singletons. The sequenced sample was CD4+ or CD8+ T cells sorted from blood, obtained in a trial of the OX40 agonist ivuxolimab. These receptors were collected from an adult with an advanced solid tumor such as melanoma, head and neck, liver or kidney cancer.

The chain carries TRBV5-6 and TRBJ2-7; 8 positions match TRBD2. The CDR3 runs 15 residues. Germline V lookup: CDR1 SGHDT, CDR2 YYEEEE. V lost 0 bases and J lost 4; bases outside the gene matches: 6. The CDR3: CASSLAGRGLYEQYF. The CDR3 region has the DNA TGTGCCAGCAGCTTGGCCGGGAGGGGGTTGTACGAGCAGTACTTC.

The chain recombines TRBV28 with TRBJ2-5; D might be TRBD1 (6 bases). CDR1 is MDHEN, CDR2 SYDVKM, per germline. Deletions cut 10 bases from V and 8 bases from J, with 17 bases between. This CDR3 is 12 amino acids long. CDR3 sequence: CATNRDIGTQYF. The CDR3 coding sequence is TGTGCCACCAACCGGGACATAGGAACCCAGTACTTC. Combining the CDR3 with reference TRBV28 and TRBJ2-5 gives the whole variable domain DVKVTQSSRYLVKRTGEKVFLECVQDMDHENMFWYRQDPGLGLRLIYFSYDVKMKEKGDIPEGYSVSREKKERFSLILESASTNQTSMYLCATNRDIGTQYFGPGTRLLVL.

CDR3 sequence reads: CASSSTGGNQPQHF. In DNA form, the CDR3 reads TGTGCCAGCAGTTCGACAGGGGGGAATCAGCCCCAGCATTTT. The gene calls are TRBV2 and TRBJ1-5, with TRBD1 matching over 9 bases. The CDR3 covers 14 residues. The germline V gene encodes CDR1 SNHLY and CDR2 FYNNEI. J was trimmed by 4 bases and V by 5 bases; bases with no gene match: 3.

The chain uses TRBV4-3 and TRBJ2-1; 7 positions match TRBD2. J gave up 6 bases and V 1 base, and 6 bases lay outside the gene matches. CDR1 is LGHNA, CDR2 YSLEER, per germline. This CDR3 is built from 15 residues. DNA of the CDR3: TGCGCCAGCAGCCAAGGCTGGGGGGGGATCAATGAGCAGTTCTTC. Amino acids: CASSQGWGGINEQFF.

The rearrangement uses TRBV2 and TRBJ2-7, with D possibly matching TRBD2 (6 bases). This CDR3 spans 15 amino acids. V was shortened by 1 base and J by 7 bases, with 17 bases between the two germline ends. Germline loops: CDR1 SNHLY, CDR2 FYNNEI. CDR3 protein: CASSEELAPSSEQYF. The CDR3 DNA sequence: TGTGCCAGCAGTGAAGAACTAGCCCCAAGCTCTGAGCAGTACTTC.

The CDR3 nucleotides read TGTGCCAGCAGCCAAGAGCACTGGAGCTCCTACAATGAGCAGTTCTTC. Residues: CASSQEHWSSYNEQFF. V usage is TRBV14 and J usage is TRBJ2-1, with no clear D. The CDR3 runs 16 residues. Germline values: CDR1 SGHDN, CDR2 FVKESK. Trimming took off 0 bases at V and 0 bases at J, with 9 bases between the two ends.

The chain links TRBV4-1 to TRBJ1-2, with D unclear. This CDR3 comprises 16 residues. CDR1 is MGHRA and CDR2 is YSYEKL in the germline V gene. V shed 0 bases and J shed 8 bases, with 19 bases lying between them. The CDR3 DNA reads as TGCGCCAGCAGCCAAGATCCTGGGTCGGATATAGGGGGCTACACCTTC. The encoded protein is CASSQDPGSDIGGYTF.

The V call is TRBV28, the J call TRBJ1-1; D is unclear. Between the trimmed V and J ends, which lost 3 bases and 0 bases, there was a span of 8 bases. The germline gives CDR1 MDHEN, CDR2 SYDVKM. The CDR3 spans 14 residues. The CDR3 DNA reads TGTGCCAGCAGTTTGGAGGGAATGAACACTGAAGCTTTCTTT. Translated: CASSLEGMNTEAFF.

The chain carries TRBV9 and TRBJ2-3, with 8 positions matching TRBD2. The CDR3 runs 15 residues. Unmatched junction bases numbered 6, after V lost 6 bases and J lost 0 bases. Germline loops: CDR1 SGDLS, CDR2 YYNGEE. The CDR3 DNA follows: TGTGCCAGCACCGATTCGGGGGGGAGCACAGATACGCAGTATTTT. Translation gives CASTDSGGSTDTQYF.

This clone occurred a few times. J is TRBJ1-2 and V is TRBV9; maybe TRBD1 (6 bases). Per the germline V gene, CDR1 is SGDLS and CDR2 is YYNGEE. This CDR3 has 14 residues. V was cut by 3 bases and J by 8 bases, with 17 bases left in between. Here the CDR3 DNA reads TGTGCCAGCAGCGAGGTGCAGGGGAGGAACGGCTACACCTTC. Protein: CASSEVQGRNGYTF. Looking up the rest from reference TRBV9 and TRBJ1-2 gives the full variable domain: DSGVTQTPKHLITATGQRVTLRCSPRSGDLSVYWYQQSLDQGLQFLIQYYNGEERAKGNILERFSAQQFPDLHSELNLSSLELGDSALYFCASSEVQGRNGYTFGSGTRLTVV.

This clone was found a few times. The genes are TRBV19 and TRBJ1-3; TRBD1 matches 8 bases. The ends lost 9 bases at V and 4 bases at J; junction bases unmatched: 11. CDR1 and CDR2 from the germline V gene are LNHDA and SQIVND (reference sequence). The CDR3 sequence is 15 residues long. CDR3 protein: CASKSWTGHGNTIYF. The CDR3, as DNA: TGTGCCAGCAAAAGCTGGACAGGGCACGGAAACACCATATATTTT.